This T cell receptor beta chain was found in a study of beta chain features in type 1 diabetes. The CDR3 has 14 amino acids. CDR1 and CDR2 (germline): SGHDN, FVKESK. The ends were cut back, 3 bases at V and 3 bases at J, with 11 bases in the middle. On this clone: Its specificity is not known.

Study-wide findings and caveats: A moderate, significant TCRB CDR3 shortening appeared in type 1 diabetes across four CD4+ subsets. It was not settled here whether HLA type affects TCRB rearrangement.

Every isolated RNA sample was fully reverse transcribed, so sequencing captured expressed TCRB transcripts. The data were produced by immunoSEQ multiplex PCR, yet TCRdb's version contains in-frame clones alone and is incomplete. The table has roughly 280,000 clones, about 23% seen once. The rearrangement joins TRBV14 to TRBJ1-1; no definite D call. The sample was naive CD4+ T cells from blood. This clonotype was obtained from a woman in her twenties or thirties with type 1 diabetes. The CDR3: CASSQVGVDTEAFF. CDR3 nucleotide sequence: TGTGCCAGCAGCCAGGTCGGGGTTGACACTGAAGCTTTCTTT.